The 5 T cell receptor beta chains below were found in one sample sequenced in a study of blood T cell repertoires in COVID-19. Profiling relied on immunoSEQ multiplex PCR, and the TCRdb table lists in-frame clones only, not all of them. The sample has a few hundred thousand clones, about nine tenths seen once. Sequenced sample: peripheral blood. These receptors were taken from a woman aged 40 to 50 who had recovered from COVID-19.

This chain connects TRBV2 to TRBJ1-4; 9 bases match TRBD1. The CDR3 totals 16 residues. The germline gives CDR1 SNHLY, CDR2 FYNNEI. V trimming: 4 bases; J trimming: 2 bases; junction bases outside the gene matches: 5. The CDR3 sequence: CASSGIGTGTNEKLFF. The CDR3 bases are TGTGCCAGCAGTGGAATTGGGACAGGGACTAATGAAAAACTGTTTTTT.

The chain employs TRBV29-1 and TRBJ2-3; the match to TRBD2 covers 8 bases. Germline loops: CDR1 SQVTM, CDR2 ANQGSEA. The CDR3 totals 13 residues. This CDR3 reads CSVGTRSTDTQYF. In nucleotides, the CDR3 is TGCAGTGTCGGGACTAGGAGCACAGATACGCAGTATTTT.

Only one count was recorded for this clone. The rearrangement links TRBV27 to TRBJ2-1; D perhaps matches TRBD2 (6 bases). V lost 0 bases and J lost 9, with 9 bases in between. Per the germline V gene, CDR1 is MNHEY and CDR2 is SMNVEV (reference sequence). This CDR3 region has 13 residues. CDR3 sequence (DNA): TGTGCCAGCAGTTTATCAAGGGACTCTGAGCAGTTCTTC. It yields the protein CASSLSRDSEQFF.

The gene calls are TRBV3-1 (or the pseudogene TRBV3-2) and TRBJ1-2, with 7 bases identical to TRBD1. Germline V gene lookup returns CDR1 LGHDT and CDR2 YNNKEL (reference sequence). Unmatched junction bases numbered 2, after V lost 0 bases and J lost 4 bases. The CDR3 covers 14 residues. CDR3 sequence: CASSQEDRFYGYTF. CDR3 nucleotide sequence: TGTGCCAGCAGCCAAGAGGACAGGTTCTATGGCTACACCTTC.

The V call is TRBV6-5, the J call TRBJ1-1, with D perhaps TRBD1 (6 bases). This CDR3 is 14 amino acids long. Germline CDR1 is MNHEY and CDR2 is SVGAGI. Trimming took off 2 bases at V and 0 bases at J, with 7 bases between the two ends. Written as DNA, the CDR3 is TGTGCCAGCAGTTACGGACAGCTGAACACTGAAGCTTTCTTT. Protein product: CASSYGQLNTEAFF.